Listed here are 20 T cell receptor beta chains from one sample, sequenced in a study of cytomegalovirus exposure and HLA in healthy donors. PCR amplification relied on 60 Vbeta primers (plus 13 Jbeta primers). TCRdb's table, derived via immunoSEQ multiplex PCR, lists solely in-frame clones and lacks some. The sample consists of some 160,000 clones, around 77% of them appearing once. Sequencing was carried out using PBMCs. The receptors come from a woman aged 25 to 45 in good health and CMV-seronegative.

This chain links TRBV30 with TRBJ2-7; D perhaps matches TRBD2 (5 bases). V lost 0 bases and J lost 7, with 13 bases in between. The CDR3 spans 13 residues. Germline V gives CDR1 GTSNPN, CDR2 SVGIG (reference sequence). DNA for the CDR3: TGTGCCTGGAGTGTACAGAGGGCAGGTGAGCAGTACTTC. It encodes CAWSVQRAGEQYF.

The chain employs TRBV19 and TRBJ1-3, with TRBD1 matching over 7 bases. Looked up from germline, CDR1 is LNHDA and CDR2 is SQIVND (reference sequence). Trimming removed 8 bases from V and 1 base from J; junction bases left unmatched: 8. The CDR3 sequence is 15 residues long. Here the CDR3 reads CASQGTVASGNTIYF. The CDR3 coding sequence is TGTGCCAGTCAGGGGACAGTTGCTTCTGGAAACACCATATATTTT.

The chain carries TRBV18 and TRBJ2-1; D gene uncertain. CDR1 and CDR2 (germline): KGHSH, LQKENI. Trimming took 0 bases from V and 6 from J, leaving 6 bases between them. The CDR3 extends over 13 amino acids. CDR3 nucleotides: TGTGCCAGCTCACCACCGGCCCGCAATGAGCAGTTCTTC. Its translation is CASSPPARNEQFF.

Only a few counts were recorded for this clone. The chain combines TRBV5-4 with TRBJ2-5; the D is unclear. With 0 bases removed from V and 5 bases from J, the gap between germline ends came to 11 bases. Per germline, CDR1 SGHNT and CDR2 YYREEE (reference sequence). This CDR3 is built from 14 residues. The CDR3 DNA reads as TGTGCCAGCAGCTTGGTCAGCTCCGGGGAGACCCAGTACTTC. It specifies CASSLVSSGETQYF.

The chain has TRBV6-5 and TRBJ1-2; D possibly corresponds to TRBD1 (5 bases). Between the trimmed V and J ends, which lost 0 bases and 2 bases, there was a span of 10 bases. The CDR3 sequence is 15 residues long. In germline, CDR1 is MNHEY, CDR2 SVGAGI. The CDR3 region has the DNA TGTGCCAGCAGTTACTCGGGGGGTACCAACTATGGCTACACCTTC. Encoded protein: CASSYSGGTNYGYTF.

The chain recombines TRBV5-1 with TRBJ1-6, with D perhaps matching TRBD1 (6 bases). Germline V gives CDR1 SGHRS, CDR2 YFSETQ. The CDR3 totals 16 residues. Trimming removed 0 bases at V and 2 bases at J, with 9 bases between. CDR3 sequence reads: CASSLGGGPYNSPLHF. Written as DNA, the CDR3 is TGCGCCAGCAGCTTGGGCGGGGGCCCCTATAATTCACCCCTCCACTTT.

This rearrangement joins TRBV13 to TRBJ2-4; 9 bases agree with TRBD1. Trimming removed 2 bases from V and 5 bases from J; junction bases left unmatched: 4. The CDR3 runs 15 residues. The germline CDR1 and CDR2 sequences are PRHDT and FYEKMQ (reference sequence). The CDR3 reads CASSLRDRAQNIQYF. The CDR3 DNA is TGTGCCAGCAGCTTAAGGGACAGGGCCCAAAACATTCAGTACTTC.

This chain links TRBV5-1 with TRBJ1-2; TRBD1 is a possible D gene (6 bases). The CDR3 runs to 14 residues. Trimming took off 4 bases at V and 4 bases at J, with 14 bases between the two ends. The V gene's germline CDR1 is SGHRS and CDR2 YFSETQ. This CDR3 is CASSLRGGSYGYTF. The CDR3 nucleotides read TGCGCCAGCAGCCTCAGGGGTGGCAGCTATGGCTACACCTTC.

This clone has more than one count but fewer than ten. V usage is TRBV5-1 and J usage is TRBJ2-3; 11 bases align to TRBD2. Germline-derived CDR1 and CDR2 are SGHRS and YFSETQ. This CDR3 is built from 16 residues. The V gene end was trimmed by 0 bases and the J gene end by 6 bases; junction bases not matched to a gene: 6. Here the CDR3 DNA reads TGCGCCAGCAGCTTGGGGTTGCTAGCGGGGGGCGATACGCAGTATTTT. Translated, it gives CASSLGLLAGGDTQYF.

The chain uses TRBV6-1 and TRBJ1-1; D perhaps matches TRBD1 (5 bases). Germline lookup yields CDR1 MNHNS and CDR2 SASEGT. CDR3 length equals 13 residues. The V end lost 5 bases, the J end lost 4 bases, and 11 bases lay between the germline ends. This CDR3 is CASSQTRGTEAFF. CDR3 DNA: TGTGCCAGCAGTCAAACAAGGGGCACTGAAGCTTTCTTT.

CDR3 sequence: CASSVGGGAGQPQHF. The CDR3 bases are TGTGCCAGCAGCGTAGGAGGGGGCGCTGGTCAGCCCCAGCATTTT. The rearrangement uses TRBV9 and TRBJ1-5; 7 bases are a match to TRBD1. CDR1 SGDLS and CDR2 YYNGEE come from the germline V gene. Trimming took 0 bases from V and 6 from J; bases not matched to a gene: 6. The CDR3 consists of 15 residues.

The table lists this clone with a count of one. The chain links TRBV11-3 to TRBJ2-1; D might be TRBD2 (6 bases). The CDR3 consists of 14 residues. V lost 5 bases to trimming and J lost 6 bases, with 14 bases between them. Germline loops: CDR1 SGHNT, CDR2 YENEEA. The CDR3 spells CASSPRERVNEQFF. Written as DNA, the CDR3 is TGTGCCAGCAGCCCCAGGGAGCGGGTCAATGAGCAGTTCTTC.

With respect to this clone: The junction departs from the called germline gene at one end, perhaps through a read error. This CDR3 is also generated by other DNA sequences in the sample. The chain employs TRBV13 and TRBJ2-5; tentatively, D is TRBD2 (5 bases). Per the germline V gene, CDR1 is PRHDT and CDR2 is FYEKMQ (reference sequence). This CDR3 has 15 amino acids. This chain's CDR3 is CASSLSSSPQETQYF. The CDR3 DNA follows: TGCGCCAGCAGCTTATCTAGCAGCCCTCAAGAGACCCAGTACTTC.

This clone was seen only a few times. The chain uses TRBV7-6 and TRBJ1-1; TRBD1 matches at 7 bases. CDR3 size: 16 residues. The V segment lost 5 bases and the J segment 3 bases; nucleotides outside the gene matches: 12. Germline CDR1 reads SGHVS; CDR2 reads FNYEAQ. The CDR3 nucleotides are TGTGCCAGCAGCCCCAGAAGGACAGGTGAGGACACTGAAGCTTTCTTT. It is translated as CASSPRRTGEDTEAFF.

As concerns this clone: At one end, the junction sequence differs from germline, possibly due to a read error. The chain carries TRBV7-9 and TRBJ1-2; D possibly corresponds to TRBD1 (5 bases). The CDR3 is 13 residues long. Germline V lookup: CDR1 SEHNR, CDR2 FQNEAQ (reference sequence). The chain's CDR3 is CASSLIRGDKTSF. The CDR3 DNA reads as TGTGCCAGCAGCCTAATACGGGGGGATAAGACCTCATTC. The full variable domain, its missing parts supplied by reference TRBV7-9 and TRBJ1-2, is DTGVSQNPRHKITKRGQNVTFRCDPISEHNRLYWYRQTLGQGPEFLTYFQNEAQLEKSRLLSDRFSAERPKGSFSTLEIQRTEQGDSAMYLCASSLIRGDKTSFGSGTRLTVV.

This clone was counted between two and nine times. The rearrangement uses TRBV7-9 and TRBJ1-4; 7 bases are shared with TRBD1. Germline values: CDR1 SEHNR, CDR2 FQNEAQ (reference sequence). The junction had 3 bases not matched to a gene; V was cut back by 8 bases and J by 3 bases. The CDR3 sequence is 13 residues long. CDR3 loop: CASGDSSNEKLFF. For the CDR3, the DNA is TGTGCCAGCGGGGACAGCTCTAATGAAAAACTGTTTTTT.

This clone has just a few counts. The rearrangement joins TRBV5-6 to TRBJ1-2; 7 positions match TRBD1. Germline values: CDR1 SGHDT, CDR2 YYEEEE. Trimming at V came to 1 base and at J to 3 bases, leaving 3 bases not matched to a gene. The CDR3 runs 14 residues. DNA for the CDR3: TGTGCCAGCAGCTTGCAGGGACAGCACTATGGCTACACCTTC. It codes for CASSLQGQHYGYTF.

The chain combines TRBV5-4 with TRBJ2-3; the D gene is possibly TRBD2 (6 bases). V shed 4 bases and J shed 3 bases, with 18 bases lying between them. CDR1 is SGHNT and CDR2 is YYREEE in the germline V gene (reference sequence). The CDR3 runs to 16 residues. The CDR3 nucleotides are TGTGCCAGCAGCGGCGGGGAGGCGCCCCGTACAGATACGCAGTATTTT. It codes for CASSGGEAPRTDTQYF.

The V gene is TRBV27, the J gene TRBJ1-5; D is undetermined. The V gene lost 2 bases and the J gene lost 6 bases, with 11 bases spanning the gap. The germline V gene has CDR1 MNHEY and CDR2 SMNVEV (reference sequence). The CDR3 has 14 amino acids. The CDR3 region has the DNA TGTGCCAGCAGTTTAGGGCAGCCTGGTCAGCCCCAGCATTTT. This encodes CASSLGQPGQPQHF.

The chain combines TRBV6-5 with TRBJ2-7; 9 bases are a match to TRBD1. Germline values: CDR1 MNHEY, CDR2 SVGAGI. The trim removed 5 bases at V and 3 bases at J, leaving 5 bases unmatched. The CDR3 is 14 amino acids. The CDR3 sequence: CASSKGQGIYEQYF. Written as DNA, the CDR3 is TGTGCCAGCAGTAAGGGACAGGGAATCTACGAGCAGTACTTC.